This T cell receptor beta chain was recovered during a study of CD8 T cells in Susac syndrome. Study-level findings and limits: Susac CD8+ clonal expansion peaked in TEMRA cells and active patients. Across the total CD8+ repertoires, some 16 Susac-specific public clones were found. The CD8+ TEMRA repertoires yielded five such clones.

About this clonotype: Its antigen is unidentified.

An input of roughly 0.45 to 1 ug of RNA was subjected to reverse transcription using random hexamers. TCRdb passed the immunoSEQ multiplex PCR reads through MiXCR, listing each CDR3 protein once. The sample comprises roughly 130,000 distinct CDR3 sequences, 85% to 95% of which are singletons, and around 0.28% rests with the top ten. As judged by recently defined diagnostic criteria, patients with Susac syndrome had definite or probable disease. TEMRA cells were enriched by FACS, and CD4+ and CD8+ T cells were negatively isolated. The receptor was derived from a human donor with Susac syndrome. Source material: CD8+ T cells from PBMCs.

DNA of the CDR3: TGTGCCAGCAGCGTCTCCGGTATGCGCAATCAGCCCCAGCATTTT. Translated: CASSVSGMRNQPQHF. This chain connects TRBV9 to TRBJ1-5, with D hard to call. The CDR3 is 15 amino acids. Germline values: CDR1 SGDLS, CDR2 YYNGEE. V dropped 2 bases and J dropped 2 bases, with 11 bases sitting between them. The complete variable domain, with remaining parts taken from reference TRBV9 and TRBJ1-5, reads DSGVTQTPKHLITATGQRVTLRCSPRSGDLSVYWYQQSLDQGLQFLIQYYNGEERAKGNILERFSAQQFPDLHSELNLSSLELGDSALYFCASSVSGMRNQPQHFGDGTRLSIL.